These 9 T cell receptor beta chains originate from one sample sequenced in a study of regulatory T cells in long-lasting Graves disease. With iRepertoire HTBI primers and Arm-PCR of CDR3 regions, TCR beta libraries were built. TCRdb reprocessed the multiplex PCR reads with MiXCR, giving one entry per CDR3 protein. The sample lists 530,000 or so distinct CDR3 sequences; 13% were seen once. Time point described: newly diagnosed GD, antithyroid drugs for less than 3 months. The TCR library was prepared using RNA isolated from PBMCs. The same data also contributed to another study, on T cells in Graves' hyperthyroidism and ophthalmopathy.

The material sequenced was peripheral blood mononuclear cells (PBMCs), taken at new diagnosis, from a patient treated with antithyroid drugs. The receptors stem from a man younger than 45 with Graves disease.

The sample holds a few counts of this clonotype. The CDR3 region has the DNA TGTGCCAGCAGTGTAGCGCTGAACTATGGCTACACCTTC. Residues: CASSVALNYGYTF. This sequence joins TRBV25-1 and TRBJ1-2; D unclear. V gave up 4 bases and J gave up 2 bases, with 8 bases separating them. The CDR3 is made up of 13 amino acids. Germline CDR1 is MGHDK and CDR2 is SYGVNS.

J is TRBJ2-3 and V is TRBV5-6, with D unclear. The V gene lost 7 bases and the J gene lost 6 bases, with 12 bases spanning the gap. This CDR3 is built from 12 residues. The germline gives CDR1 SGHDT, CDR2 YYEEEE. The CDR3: CASSSFGDTQYF. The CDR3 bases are TGTGCCAGCTCCTCCTTTGGGGATACGCAGTATTTT.

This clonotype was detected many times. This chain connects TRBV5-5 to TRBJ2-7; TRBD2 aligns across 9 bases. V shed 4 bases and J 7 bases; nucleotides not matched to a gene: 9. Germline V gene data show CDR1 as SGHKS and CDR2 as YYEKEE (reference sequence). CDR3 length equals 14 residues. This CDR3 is CASSLPGTSGEQYF. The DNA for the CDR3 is TGTGCCAGCAGCCTACCGGGCACTAGCGGGGAGCAGTACTTC.

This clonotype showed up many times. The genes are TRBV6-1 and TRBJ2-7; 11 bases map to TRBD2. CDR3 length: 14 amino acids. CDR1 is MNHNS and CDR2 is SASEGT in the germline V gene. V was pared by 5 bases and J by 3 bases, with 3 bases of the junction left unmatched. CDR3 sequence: CASSPGLAGYEQYF. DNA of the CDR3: TGTGCCAGCAGTCCAGGACTAGCGGGCTACGAGCAGTACTTC.

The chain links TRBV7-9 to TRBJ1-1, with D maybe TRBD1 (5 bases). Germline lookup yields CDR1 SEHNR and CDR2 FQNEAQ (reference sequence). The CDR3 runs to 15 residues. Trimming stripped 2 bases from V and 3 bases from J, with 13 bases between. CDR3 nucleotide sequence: TGTGCCAGCAGCTTATTAATGGGGGTGCACACTGAAGCTTTCTTT. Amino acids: CASSLLMGVHTEAFF.

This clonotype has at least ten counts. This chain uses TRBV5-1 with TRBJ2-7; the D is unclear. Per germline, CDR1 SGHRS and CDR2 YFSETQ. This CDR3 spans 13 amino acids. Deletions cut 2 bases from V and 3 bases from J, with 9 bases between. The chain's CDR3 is CASSLGSLYEQYF. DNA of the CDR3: TGCGCCAGCAGCTTAGGATCGCTCTACGAGCAGTACTTC. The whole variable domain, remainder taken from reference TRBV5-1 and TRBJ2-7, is KAGVTQTPRYLIKTRGQQVTLSCSPISGHRSVSWYQQTPGQGLQFLFEYFSETQRNKGNFPGRFSGRQFSNSRSEMNVSTLELGDSALYLCASSLGSLYEQYFGPGTRLTVT.

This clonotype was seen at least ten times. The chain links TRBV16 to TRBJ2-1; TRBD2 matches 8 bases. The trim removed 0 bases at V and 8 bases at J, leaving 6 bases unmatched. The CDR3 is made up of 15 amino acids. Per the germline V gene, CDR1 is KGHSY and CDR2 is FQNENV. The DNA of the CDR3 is TGTGCCAGCAGCCAATCACGGGAGGGATGGGATGAGCAGTTCTTC. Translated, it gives CASSQSREGWDEQFF. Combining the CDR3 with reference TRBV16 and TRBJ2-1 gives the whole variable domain GEEVAQTPKHLVRGEGQKAKLYCAPIKGHSYVFWYQQVLKNEFKFLISFQNENVFDETGMPKERFSAKCLPNSPCSLEIQATKLEDSAVYFCASSQSREGWDEQFFGPGTRLTVL.

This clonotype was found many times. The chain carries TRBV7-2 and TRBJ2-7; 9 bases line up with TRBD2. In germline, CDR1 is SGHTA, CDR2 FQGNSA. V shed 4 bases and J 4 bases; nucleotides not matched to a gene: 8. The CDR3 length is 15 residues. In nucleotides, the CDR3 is TGTGCCAGCAGCTCCCGGATAGCGGGAGCTTACGAGCAGTACTTC. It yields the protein CASSSRIAGAYEQYF.

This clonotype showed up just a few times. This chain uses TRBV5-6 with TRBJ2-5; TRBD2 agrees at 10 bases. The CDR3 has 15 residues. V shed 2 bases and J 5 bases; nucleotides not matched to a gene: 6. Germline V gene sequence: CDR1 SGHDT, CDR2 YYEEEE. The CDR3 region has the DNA TGTGCCAGCAGCTTCGGGACTAGCGTCGGGGAGACCCAGTACTTC. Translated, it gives CASSFGTSVGETQYF.